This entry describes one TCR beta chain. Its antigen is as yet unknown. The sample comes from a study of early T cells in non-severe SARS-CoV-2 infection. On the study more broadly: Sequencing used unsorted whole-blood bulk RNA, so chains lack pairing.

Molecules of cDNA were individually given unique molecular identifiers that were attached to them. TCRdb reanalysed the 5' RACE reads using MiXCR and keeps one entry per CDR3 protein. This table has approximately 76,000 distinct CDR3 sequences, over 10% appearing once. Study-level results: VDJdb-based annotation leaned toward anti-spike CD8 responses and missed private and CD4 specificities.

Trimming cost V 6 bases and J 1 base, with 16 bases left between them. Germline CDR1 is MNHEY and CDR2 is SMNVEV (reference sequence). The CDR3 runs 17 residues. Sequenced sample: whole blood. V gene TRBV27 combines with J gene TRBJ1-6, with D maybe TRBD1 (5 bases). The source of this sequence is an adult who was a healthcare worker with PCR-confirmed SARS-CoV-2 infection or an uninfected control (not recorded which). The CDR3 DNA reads TGTGCCAGCAGCCTAACCTCGGAGGGGTCCTATAATTCACCCCTCCACTTT. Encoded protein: CASSLTSEGSYNSPLHF.